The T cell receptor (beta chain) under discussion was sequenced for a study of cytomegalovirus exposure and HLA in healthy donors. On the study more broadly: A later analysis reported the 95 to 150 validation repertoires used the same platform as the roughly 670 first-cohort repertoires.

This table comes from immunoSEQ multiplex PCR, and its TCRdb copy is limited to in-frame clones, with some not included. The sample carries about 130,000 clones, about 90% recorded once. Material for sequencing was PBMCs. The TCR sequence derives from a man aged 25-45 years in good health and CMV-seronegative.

CDR3 bases: TGTGCCAGCAGTGAACAGGGGGTCACTGAAGCTTTCTTT. It encodes CASSEQGVTEAFF. The chain combines TRBV27 with TRBJ1-1; 8 nucleotides match TRBD1. The germline CDR1 and CDR2 sequences are MNHEY and SMNVEV (reference sequence). The CDR3 runs 13 residues. J was trimmed by 4 bases and V by 5 bases; bases with no gene match: 3.